Detailed here is one T cell receptor (beta chain). This specimen belongs to a study of CD8 T cells in ankylosing spondylitis. The TCR beta libraries were generated through quantitative 5'-RACE incorporating molecular barcodes. TCRdb called the 5' RACE reads again in MiXCR, with one record for every CDR3 protein. The table lists about 360,000 distinct CDR3 sequences, around 20% of them singletons, with around 13% in the top ten. Trimming stripped 0 bases from V and 0 bases from J, with 9 bases between. The CDR3 covers 15 residues. Germline values: CDR1 SGHVS, CDR2 FNYEAQ. The chain couples TRBV7-6 to TRBJ2-7; tentatively, D is TRBD1 or TRBD2 (5 bases each). The sequencing sample was made of blood, either unsorted or a sorted T cell fraction (not recorded which). The receptor comes from a male donor with ankylosing spondylitis or in good health (not recorded which). CDR3 in DNA: TGTGCCAGCAGCTTAGCTTTGGGGGTCTCCTACGAGCAGTACTTC. Amino acid sequence: CASSLALGVSYEQYF. The whole variable domain, remainder taken from reference TRBV7-6 and TRBJ2-7, is GAGVSQSPRYKVTKRGQDVALRCDPISGHVSLYWYRQALGQGPEFLTYFNYEAQQDKSGLPNDRFSAERPEGSISTLTIQRTEQRDSAMYRCASSLALGVSYEQYFGPGTRLTVT.